This T cell receptor (beta chain) was recovered during a study of T cell changes during pregnancy in multiple sclerosis. Method: immunoSEQ multiplex PCR; TCRdb's copy keeps in-frame clones and lacks some. The data hold 100,000 or so clones, with roughly nine tenths observed a single time. Germline V gives CDR1 MNHEY, CDR2 SVGAGI. V lost 0 bases and J 8 bases, leaving 13 bases between the germline ends. The CDR3 has 15 residues. Sequenced material: peripheral blood, taken after pregnancy. The source of this sequence is a female donor with multiple sclerosis, enrolled in a pregnancy study. The chain combines TRBV6-5 with TRBJ2-2; D gene ambiguous. CDR3 DNA: TGTGCCAGCAGTTACTCGGATAGGAGATGGGGGGAGCTGTTTTTT. Its protein product is CASSYSDRRWGELFF.